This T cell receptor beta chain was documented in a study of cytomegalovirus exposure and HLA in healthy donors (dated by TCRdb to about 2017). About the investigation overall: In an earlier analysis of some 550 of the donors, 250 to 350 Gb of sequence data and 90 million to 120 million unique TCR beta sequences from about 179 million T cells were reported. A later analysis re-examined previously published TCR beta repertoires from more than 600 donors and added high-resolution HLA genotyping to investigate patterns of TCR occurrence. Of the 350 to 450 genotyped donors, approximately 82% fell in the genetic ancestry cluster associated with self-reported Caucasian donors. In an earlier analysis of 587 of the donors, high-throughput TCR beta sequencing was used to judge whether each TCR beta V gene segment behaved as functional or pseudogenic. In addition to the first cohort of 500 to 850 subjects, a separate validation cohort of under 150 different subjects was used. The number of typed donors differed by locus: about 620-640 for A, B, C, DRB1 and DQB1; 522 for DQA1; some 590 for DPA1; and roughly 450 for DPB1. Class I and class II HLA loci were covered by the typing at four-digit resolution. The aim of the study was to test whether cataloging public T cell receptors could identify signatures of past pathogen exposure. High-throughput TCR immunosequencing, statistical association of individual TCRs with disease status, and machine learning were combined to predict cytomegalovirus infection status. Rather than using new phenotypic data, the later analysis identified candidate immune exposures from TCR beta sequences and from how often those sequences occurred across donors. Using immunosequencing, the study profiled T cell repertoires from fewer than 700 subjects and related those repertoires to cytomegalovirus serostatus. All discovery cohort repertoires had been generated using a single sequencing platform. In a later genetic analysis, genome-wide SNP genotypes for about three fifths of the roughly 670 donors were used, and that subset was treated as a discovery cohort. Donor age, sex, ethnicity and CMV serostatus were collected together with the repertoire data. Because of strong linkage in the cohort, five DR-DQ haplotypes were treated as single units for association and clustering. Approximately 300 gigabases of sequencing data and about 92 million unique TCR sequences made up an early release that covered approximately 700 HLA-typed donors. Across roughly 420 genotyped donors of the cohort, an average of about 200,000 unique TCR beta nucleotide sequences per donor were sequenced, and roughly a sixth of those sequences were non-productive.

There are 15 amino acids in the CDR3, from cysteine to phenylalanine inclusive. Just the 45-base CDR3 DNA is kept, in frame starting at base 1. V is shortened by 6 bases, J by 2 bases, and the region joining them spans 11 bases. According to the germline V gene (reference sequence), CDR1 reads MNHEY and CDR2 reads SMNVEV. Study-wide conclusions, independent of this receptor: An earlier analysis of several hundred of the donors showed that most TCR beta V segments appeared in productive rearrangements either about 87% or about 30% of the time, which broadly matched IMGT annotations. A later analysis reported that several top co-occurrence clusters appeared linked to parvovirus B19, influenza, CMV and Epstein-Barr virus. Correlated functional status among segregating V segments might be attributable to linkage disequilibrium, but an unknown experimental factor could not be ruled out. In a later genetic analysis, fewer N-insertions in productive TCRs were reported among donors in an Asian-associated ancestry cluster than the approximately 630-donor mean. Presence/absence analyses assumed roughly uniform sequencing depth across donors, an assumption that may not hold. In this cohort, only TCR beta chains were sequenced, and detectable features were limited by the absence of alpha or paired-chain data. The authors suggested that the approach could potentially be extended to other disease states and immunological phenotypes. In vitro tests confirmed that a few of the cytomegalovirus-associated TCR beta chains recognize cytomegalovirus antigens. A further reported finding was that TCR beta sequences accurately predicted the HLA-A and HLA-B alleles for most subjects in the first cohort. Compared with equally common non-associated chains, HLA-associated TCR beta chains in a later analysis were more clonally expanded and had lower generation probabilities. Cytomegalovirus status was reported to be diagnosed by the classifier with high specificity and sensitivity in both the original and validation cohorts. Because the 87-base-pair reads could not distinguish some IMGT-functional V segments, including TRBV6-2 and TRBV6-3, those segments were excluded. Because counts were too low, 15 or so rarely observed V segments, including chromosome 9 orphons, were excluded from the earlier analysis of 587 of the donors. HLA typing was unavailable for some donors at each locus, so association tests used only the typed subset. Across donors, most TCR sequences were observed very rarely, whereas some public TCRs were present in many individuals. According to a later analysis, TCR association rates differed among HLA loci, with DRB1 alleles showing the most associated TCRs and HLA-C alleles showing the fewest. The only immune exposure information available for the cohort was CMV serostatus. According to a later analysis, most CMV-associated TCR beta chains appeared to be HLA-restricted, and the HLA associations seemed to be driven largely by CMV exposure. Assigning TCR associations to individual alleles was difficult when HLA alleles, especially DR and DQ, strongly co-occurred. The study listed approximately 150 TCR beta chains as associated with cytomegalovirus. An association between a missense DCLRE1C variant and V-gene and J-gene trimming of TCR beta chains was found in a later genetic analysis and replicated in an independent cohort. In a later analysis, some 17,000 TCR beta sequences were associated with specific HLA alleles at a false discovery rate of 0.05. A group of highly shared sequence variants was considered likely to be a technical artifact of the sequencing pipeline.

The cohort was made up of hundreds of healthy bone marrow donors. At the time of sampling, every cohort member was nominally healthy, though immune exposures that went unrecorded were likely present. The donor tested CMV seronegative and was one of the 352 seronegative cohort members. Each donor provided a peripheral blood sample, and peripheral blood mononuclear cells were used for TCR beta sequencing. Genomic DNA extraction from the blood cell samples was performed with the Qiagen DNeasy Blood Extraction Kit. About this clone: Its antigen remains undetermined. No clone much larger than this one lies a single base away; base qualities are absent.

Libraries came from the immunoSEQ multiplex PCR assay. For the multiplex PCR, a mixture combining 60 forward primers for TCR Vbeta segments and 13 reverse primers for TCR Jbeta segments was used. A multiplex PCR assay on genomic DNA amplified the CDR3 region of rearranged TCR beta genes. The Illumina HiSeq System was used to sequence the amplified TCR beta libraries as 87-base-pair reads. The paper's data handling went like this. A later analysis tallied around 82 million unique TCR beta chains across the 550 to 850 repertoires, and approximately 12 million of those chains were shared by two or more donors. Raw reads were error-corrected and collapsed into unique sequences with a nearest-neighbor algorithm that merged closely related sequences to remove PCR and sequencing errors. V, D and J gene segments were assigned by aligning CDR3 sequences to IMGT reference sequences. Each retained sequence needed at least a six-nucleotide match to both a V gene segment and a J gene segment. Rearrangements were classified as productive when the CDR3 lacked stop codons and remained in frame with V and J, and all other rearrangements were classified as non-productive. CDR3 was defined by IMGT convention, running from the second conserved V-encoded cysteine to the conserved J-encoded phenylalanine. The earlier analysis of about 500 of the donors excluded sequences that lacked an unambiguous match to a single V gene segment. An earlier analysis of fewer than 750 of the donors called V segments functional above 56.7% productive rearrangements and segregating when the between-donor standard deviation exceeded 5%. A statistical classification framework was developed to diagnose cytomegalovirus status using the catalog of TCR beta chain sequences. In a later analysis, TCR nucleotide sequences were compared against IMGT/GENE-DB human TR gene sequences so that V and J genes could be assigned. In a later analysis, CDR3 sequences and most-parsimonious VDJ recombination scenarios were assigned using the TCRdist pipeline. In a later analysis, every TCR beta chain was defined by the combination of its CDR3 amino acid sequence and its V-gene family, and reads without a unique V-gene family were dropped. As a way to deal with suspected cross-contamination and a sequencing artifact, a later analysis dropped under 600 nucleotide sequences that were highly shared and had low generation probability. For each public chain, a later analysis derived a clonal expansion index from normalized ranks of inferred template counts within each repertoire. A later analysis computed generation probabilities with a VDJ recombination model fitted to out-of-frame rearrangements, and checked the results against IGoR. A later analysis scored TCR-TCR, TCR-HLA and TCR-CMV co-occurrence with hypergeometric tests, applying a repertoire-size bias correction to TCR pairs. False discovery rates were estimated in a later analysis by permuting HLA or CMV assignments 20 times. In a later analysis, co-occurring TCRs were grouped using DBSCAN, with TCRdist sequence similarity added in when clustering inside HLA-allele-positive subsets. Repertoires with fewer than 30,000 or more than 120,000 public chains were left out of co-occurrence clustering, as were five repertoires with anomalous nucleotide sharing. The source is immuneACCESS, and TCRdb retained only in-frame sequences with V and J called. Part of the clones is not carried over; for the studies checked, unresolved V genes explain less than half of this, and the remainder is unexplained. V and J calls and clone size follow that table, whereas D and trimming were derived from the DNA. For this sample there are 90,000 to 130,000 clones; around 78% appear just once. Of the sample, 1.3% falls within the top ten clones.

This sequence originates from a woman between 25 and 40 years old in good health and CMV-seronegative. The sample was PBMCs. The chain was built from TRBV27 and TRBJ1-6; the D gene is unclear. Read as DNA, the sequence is TGTGCCAGCAGGAGAGGGTCGACCTATAATTCACCCCTCCACTTT. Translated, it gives CASRRGSTYNSPLHF.